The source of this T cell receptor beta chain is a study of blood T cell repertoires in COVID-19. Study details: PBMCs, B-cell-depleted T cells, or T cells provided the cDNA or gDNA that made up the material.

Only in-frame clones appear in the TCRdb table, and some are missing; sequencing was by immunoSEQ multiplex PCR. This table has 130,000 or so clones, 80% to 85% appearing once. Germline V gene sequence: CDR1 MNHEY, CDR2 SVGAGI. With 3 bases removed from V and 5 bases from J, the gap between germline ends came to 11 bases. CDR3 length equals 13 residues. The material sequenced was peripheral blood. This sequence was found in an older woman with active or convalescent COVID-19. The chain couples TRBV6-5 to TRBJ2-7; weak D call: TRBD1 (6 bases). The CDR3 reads CASSYNRADEQYF. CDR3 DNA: TGTGCCAGCAGTTATAACAGGGCCGACGAGCAGTACTTC.